The rows below give T cell receptor beta chains drawn from one sample of a study of T cell repertoires in cytomegalovirus infection. Which antigens these TCRs recognize remains unknown. TCRdb reprocessed the reads with MiXCR, giving one entry per CDR3 protein. The data hold over 250,000 distinct CDR3 sequences, with approximately 22% observed a single time. The source was cultured PBMCs, collected from culture after CMV antigen stimulation. The source of these receptors is a human donor in good health (CMV status not recorded). Some clones in this sample may be carry-over from other donors' samples. The CDR3 runs from the conserved cysteine through the conserved F or W. A D gene is named only where the DNA matches it firmly. Clone size appears in some rows only: once, few, many, or a class for an expanded clone.

clone size,J gene,D gene,V gene,CDR3 protein,CDR3 DNA
many,TRBJ2-2,TRBD2,TRBV7-2,CASSIIAGGGELFF,TGTGCCAGCAGCATCATAGCGGGAGGGGGGGAGCTGTTTTTT
once,TRBJ1-1,TRBD1,TRBV2,CASKDRGRGNTEAFF,TGTGCCAGTAAAGACAGGGGACGTGGGAACACTGAAGCTTTCTTT
many,TRBJ2-1,TRBD1,TRBV30,CAWDRGTATSSYNEQFF,TGTGCCTGGGACCGAGGGACAGCAACGAGCTCCTACAATGAGCAGTTCTTC
many,TRBJ2-1,NA,TRBV4-1,CASSHPVRSDEQFF,TGCGCCAGCAGCCACCCGGTACGGTCCGATGAGCAGTTCTTC
NA,TRBJ2-1,NA,TRBV9,CASSVESQGYNEQFF,TGTGCCAGCAGCGTAGAATCCCAGGGCTACAATGAGCAGTTCTTC
many,TRBJ2-5,TRBD1,TRBV7-2,CASSSDRGRSETQYF,TGTGCCAGCAGCTCCGACAGGGGGCGATCGGAGACCCAGTACTTC
many,TRBJ2-3,NA,TRBV7-2,CASSLRRAGTDTQYF,TGTGCCAGCAGCTTAAGGCGGGCGGGCACAGATACGCAGTATTTT
NA,TRBJ1-1,NA,TRBV7-9,CASTHLGQGLNTEAFF,TGTGCCAGCACCCACTTGGGGCAGGGCCTGAACACTGAAGCTTTCTTT
NA,TRBJ1-1,NA,TRBV7-9,CASRRGANTEAFF,TGTGCCAGCAGACGTGGGGCCAACACTGAAGCTTTCTTT
few,TRBJ2-3,NA,TRBV12-5,CASALSGSTDTQYF,TGTGCTAGTGCCCTTAGCGGTAGCACAGATACGCAGTATTTT
once,TRBJ2-3,TRBD2,TRBV7-6,CASGTSGSADTQYF,TGTGCCAGCGGGACTAGCGGGAGTGCAGATACGCAGTATTTT
once,TRBJ2-1,NA,TRBV3-1,CASEPIASNEQFF,TGTGCCAGCGAACCAATAGCGTCGAATGAGCAGTTCTTC
NA,TRBJ2-5,NA,TRBV18,CASFTTGESQETQYF,TGTGCCAGCTTCACCACGGGAGAGAGTCAAGAGACCCAGTACTTC
few,TRBJ2-1,TRBD2,TRBV24-1,CATSDSGTRNHEQFF,TGTGCCACCAGTGATTCAGGGACTAGAAACCATGAGCAGTTCTTC
NA,TRBJ2-7,NA,TRBV28,CASSLGHFYEQYF,TGTGCCAGCAGTTTGGGGCACTTCTACGAGCAGTACTTC
NA,TRBJ2-1,TRBD2,TRBV28,CASSFGGRAQFF,TGTGCCAGCAGTTTCGGTGGGAGGGCACAGTTCTTC
NA,TRBJ2-7,TRBD1,TRBV12-3/TRBV12-4,CASSFTGEVSEQYF,TGTGCCAGCAGTTTTACAGGGGAAGTTTCCGAGCAGTACTTC
NA,TRBJ2-4,NA,TRBV27,CASSLTRGSDIQYF,TGTGCCAGCAGTTTAACCAGGGGATCCGACATTCAGTACTTC
many,TRBJ1-1,NA,TRBV7-2,CASSLAGDEAFF,TGTGCCAGCAGCTTAGCTGGGGATGAAGCTTTCTTT
few,TRBJ2-3,TRBD2,TRBV27,CASSFQTSGSTTDTQYF,TGTGCCAGCAGTTTTCAGACTAGCGGGAGTACGACAGATACGCAGTATTTT
NA,TRBJ2-1,TRBD1,TRBV5-1,CASSLNPGGSYNEQFF,TGCGCCAGCAGCCTAAACCCAGGGGGCTCCTACAATGAGCAGTTCTTC
NA,TRBJ2-2,TRBD2,TRBV19,CASTIGLAGGGLQGGELFF,TGTGCCAGTACTATTGGACTAGCGGGAGGGGGTTTACAGGGCGGGGAGCTGTTTTTT
few,TRBJ2-3,NA,TRBV6-2/TRBV6-3,CASSWITAGGTDTQYF,TGTGCCAGCAGCTGGATTACTGCAGGGGGGACAGATACGCAGTATTTT
NA,TRBJ2-2,NA,TRBV6-2/TRBV6-3,CASSPMWLNTGELFF,TGTGCCAGCAGCCCGATGTGGCTGAACACCGGGGAGCTGTTTTTT
many,TRBJ1-2,NA,TRBV20-1,CSARVRTYGYTF,TGCAGTGCTAGGGTGAGAACCTATGGCTACACCTTC
many,TRBJ1-5,NA,TRBV7-2,CASSLAHLGRPQHF,TGTGCCAGCAGCTTAGCGCACCTGGGTCGGCCCCAGCATTTT
NA,TRBJ2-1,TRBD2,TRBV20-1,CSASNPGGNIEQFF,TGCAGTGCTAGTAATCCGGGAGGAAATATAGAGCAGTTCTTC
few,TRBJ2-7,NA,TRBV7-2,CASSLGASRYEQYF,TGTGCCAGCAGCTTAGGGGCTAGTCGGTACGAGCAGTACTTC
many,TRBJ2-7,NA,TRBV7-2,CASSLASREQYF,TGTGCCAGCAGCTTAGCGTCGAGGGAGCAGTACTTC
NA,TRBJ1-3,TRBD1,TRBV29-1,CSATDRGQNTIYF,TGCAGCGCCACAGACAGGGGGCAGAACACCATATATTTT
NA,TRBJ2-1,TRBD1,TRBV6-1,CASSPGQGLAYNEQFF,TGTGCCAGCAGTCCGGGACAGGGATTAGCCTACAATGAGCAGTTCTTC
NA,TRBJ1-5,TRBD1,TRBV5-6,CASRHSWTGDRRQPQHF,TGTGCCAGCAGACATTCTTGGACAGGGGATCGTAGGCAGCCCCAGCATTTT
many,TRBJ2-3,TRBD2,TRBV28,CASTRTSGSTDTQYF,TGTGCCAGCACCAGGACTAGCGGAAGCACAGATACGCAGTATTTT
few,TRBJ2-5,NA,TRBV6-1,CASSEELRRETQYF,TGTGCCAGCAGTGAAGAACTGAGGCGGGAGACCCAGTACTTC
few,TRBJ1-6,NA,TRBV6-2/TRBV6-3,CASSYGVVTNSPLHF,TGTGCCAGCAGTTACGGGGTCGTGACAAACTCACCCCTCCACTTT
few,TRBJ2-7,TRBD2,TRBV4-1,CASSQRGLGSYEQYF,TGCGCCAGCAGCCAGCGAGGACTAGGTTCGTACGAGCAGTACTTC
NA,TRBJ2-1,TRBD2,TRBV29-1,CSVPPLAGGPVGEQFF,TGCAGCGTGCCTCCTCTAGCGGGAGGGCCAGTGGGTGAGCAGTTCTTC
few,TRBJ1-1,NA,TRBV7-2,CASSLVGGTMNTEAFF,TGTGCCAGCAGCTTAGTAGGGGGGACCATGAACACTGAAGCTTTCTTT
few,TRBJ2-3,TRBD1,TRBV6-1,CASSENRGRRTYPTDTQYF,TGTGCCAGCAGTGAGAACAGGGGGCGCCGTACGTACCCCACAGATACGCAGTATTTT
many,TRBJ2-3,TRBD2,TRBV7-2,CASSPRTSGGGGDTQYF,TGTGCCAGCAGCCCACGGACTAGCGGGGGGGGAGGAGATACGCAGTATTTT
many,TRBJ1-1,NA,TRBV29-1,CSVALVSQNTEAFF,TGCAGCGTTGCATTGGTCAGTCAGAACACTGAAGCTTTCTTT
many,TRBJ1-2,NA,TRBV7-2,CASSLGAAEIYGYTF,TGTGCCAGCAGCTTAGGGGCCGCAGAAATATATGGCTACACCTTC
NA,TRBJ2-3,NA,TRBV9,CASSARTGPPSTDTQYF,TGTGCCAGCAGCGCGAGAACAGGTCCCCCTAGCACAGATACGCAGTATTTT
NA,TRBJ1-2,NA,TRBV30,CAWRLSTAYGYTF,TGTGCCTGGAGATTAAGTACAGCCTATGGCTACACCTTC
many,TRBJ2-5,TRBD1,TRBV7-2,CASSTWTGEETQYF,TGTGCCAGCAGCACCTGGACAGGGGAGGAGACCCAGTACTTC
NA,TRBJ2-6,TRBD1,TRBV19,CASSTPGTGRSGANVLTF,TGTGCCAGTAGTACCCCCGGGACAGGCCGCTCTGGGGCCAACGTCCTGACTTTC
NA,TRBJ2-7,TRBD2,TRBV20-1,CSARDRAGVISYEQYF,TGCAGTGCTAGAGATCGCGCGGGAGTGATTTCCTACGAGCAGTACTTC
NA,TRBJ1-2,TRBD1,TRBV20-1,CSARDRDSLFYGYTF,TGCAGTGCTAGGGACCGGGACAGCTTATTCTATGGCTACACCTTC
NA,TRBJ2-1,NA,TRBV20-1,CSARRRQAYNEQFF,TGCAGTGCTAGGAGGAGACAGGCCTACAATGAGCAGTTCTTC
few,TRBJ1-5,NA,TRBV12-3/TRBV12-4,CASSAYTGINQPQHF,TGTGCCAGCAGTGCGTATACAGGAATCAATCAGCCCCAGCATTTT